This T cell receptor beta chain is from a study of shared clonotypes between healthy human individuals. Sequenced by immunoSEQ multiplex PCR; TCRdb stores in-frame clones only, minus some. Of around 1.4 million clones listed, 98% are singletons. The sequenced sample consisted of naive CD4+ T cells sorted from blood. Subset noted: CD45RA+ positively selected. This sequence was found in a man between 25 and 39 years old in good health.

CDR3 DNA sequence: TGTGCCAGCGGCCAAGGGACACCGAACACCGGGGAGCTGTTTTTT. This sequence encodes CASGQGTPNTGELFF. The chain carries TRBV7-9 and TRBJ2-2; a weak D match, TRBD1 (6 bases). The V end was cut by 8 bases, the J end by 0 bases, with 13 bases between. CDR3 length equals 15 residues. Germline CDR1 SEHNR, CDR2 FQNEAQ (reference sequence). The full variable domain, in which reference TRBV7-9 and TRBJ2-2 provide the parts outside the CDR3, is DTGVSQNPRHKITKRGQNVTFRCDPISEHNRLYWYRQTLGQGPEFLTYFQNEAQLEKSRLLSDRFSAERPKGSFSTLEIQRTEQGDSAMYLCASGQGTPNTGELFFGEGSRLTVL.